A few counts support the clone carrying this T cell receptor (beta chain). From germline, CDR1 is KGHSH and CDR2 LQKENI. The CDR3 extends over 14 amino acids. J lost 4 bases, V lost 2 bases, and 1 base had no gene match. Here immunoSEQ multiplex PCR was the method, and the copy in TCRdb shows in-frame clones only, minus some. The sample includes 70,000 to 95,000 clones, just under 90% seen only once; the top ten take 1.5% to 2%. This entry is derived from a study of T cells after somatic rescue of genetic block. This TCR derives from a young woman. The sample taken for sequencing was peripheral blood mononuclear cells (PBMCs). V and J are TRBV18 and TRBJ1-5; 8 bases are shared with TRBD1. The CDR3 coding sequence is TGTGCCAGCTCACCAACAGGGGGAAATCAGCCCCAGCATTTT. It yields the protein CASSPTGGNQPQHF.